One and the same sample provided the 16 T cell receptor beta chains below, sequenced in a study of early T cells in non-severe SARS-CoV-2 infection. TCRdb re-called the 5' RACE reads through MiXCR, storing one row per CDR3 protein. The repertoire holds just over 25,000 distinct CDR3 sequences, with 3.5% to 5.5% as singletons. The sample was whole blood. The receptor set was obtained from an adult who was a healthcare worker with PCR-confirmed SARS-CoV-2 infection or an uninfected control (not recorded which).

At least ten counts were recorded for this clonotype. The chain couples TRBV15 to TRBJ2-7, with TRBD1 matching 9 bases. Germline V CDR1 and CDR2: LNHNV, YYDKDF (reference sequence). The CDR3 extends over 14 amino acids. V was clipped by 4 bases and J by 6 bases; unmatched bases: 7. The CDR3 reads CATSIGTGRSEQYF. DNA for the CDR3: TGTGCCACCAGCATCGGGACAGGGAGAAGCGAGCAGTACTTC.

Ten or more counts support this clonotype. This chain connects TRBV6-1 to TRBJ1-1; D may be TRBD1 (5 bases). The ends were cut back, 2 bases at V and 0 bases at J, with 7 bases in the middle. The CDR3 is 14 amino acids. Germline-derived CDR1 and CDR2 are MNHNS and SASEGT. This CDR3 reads CASSERQMNTEAFF. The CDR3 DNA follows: TGTGCCAGCAGTGAAAGACAGATGAACACTGAAGCTTTCTTT.

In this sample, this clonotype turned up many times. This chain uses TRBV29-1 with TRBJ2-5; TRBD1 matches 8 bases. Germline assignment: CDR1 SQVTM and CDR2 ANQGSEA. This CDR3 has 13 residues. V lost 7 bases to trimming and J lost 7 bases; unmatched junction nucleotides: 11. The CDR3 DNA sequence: TGCAGCGCCTTATCGGACAGGGAAGGGACCCAGTACTTC. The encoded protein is CSALSDREGTQYF.

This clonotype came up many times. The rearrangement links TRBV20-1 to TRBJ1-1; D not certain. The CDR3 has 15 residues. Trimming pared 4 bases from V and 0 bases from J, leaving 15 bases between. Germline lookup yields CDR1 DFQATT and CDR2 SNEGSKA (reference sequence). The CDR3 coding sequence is TGCAGTGCTACTCCCCCCGGCCGAATGAACACTGAAGCTTTCTTT. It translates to CSATPPGRMNTEAFF.

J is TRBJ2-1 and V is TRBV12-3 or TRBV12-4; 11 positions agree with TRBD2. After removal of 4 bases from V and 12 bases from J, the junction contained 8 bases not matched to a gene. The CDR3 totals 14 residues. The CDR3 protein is CASSSRLAGHGQFF. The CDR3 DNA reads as TGTGCCAGCAGTTCGAGACTAGCGGGGCATGGGCAGTTCTTC.

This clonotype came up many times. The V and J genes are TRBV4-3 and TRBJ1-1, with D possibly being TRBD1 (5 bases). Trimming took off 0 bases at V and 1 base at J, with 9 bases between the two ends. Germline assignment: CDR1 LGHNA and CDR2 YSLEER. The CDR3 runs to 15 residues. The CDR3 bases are TGCGCCAGCAGCCAAGACGGGGACGAGAACACTGAAGCTTTCTTT. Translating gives CASSQDGDENTEAFF.

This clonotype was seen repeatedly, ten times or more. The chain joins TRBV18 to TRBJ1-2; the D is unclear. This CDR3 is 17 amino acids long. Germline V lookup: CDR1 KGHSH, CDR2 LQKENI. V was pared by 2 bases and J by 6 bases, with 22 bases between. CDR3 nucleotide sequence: TGTGCCAGCTCACCAGTGCTCCACCCAGATCGAGAGGATGGCTACACCTTC. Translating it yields CASSPVLHPDREDGYTF.

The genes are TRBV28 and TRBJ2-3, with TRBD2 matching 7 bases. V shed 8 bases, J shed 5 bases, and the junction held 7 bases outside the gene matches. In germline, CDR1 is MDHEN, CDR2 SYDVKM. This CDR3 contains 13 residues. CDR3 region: CASPSPGGDTQYF. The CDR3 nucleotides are TGTGCCAGCCCCTCACCGGGAGGAGATACGCAGTATTTT.

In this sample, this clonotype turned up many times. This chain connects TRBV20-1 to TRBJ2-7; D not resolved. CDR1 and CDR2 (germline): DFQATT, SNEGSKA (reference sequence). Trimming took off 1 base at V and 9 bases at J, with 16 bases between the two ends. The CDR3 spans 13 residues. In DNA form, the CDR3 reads TGCAGTGCTAGAGTCGGCGGTGTAGCTGTGCAGTACTTC. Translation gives CSARVGGVAVQYF.

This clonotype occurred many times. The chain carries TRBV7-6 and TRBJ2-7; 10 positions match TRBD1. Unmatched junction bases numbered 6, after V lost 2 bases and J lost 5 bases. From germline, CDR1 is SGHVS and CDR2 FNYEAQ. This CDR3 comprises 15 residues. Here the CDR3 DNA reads TGTGCCAGCAGCTTATTTGGGACAGGGGTCAACGAGCAGTACTTC. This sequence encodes CASSLFGTGVNEQYF.

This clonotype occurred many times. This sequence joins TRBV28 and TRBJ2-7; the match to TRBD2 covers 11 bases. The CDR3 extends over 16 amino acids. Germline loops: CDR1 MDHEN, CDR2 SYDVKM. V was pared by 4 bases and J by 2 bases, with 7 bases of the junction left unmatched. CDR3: CASSSPPSGRTYEQYF. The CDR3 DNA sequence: TGTGCCAGCAGTTCGCCTCCTAGCGGGAGGACCTACGAGCAGTACTTC. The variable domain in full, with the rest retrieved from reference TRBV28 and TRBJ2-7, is DVKVTQSSRYLVKRTGEKVFLECVQDMDHENMFWYRQDPGLGLRLIYFSYDVKMKEKGDIPEGYSVSREKKERFSLILESASTNQTSMYLCASSSPPSGRTYEQYFGPGTRLTVT.

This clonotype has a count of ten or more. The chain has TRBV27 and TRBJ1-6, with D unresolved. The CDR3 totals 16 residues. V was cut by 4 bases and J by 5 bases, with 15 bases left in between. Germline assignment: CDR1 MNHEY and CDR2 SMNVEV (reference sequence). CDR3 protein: CASSSVPGLHNSPLHF. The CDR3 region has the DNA TGTGCCAGCAGTTCAGTGCCCGGACTGCATAATTCACCCCTCCACTTT.

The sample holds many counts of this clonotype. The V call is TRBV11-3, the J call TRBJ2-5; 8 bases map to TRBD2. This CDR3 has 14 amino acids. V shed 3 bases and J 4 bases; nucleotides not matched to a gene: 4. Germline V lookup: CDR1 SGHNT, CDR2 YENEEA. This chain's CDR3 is CASSFGRVGETQYF. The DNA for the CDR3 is TGTGCCAGCAGCTTCGGGAGGGTTGGAGAGACCCAGTACTTC.

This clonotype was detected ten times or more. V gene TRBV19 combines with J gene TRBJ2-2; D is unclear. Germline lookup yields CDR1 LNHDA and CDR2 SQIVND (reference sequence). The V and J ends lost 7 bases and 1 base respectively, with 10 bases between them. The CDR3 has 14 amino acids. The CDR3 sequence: CASIAIWNTGELFF. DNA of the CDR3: TGTGCCAGTATAGCAATCTGGAACACCGGGGAGCTGTTTTTT. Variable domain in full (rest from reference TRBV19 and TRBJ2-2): DGGITQSPKYLFRKEGQNVTLSCEQNLNHDAMYWYRQDPGQGLRLIYYSQIVNDFQKGDIAEGYSVSREKKESFPLTVTSAQKNPTAFYLCASIAIWNTGELFFGEGSRLTVL.

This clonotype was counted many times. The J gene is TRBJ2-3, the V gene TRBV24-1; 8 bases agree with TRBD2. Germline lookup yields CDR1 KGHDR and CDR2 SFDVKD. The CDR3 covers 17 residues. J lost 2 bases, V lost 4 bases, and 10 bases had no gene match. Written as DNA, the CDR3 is TGTGCCACCAGTGACGCTACTAGCGGCCACACCACAGATACGCAGTATTTT. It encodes CATSDATSGHTTDTQYF.

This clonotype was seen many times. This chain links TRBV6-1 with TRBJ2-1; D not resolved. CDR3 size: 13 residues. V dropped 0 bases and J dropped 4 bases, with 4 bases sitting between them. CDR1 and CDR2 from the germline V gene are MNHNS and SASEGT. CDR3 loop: CASSEAEYNEQFF. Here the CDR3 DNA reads TGTGCCAGCAGTGAAGCGGAGTACAATGAGCAGTTCTTC.